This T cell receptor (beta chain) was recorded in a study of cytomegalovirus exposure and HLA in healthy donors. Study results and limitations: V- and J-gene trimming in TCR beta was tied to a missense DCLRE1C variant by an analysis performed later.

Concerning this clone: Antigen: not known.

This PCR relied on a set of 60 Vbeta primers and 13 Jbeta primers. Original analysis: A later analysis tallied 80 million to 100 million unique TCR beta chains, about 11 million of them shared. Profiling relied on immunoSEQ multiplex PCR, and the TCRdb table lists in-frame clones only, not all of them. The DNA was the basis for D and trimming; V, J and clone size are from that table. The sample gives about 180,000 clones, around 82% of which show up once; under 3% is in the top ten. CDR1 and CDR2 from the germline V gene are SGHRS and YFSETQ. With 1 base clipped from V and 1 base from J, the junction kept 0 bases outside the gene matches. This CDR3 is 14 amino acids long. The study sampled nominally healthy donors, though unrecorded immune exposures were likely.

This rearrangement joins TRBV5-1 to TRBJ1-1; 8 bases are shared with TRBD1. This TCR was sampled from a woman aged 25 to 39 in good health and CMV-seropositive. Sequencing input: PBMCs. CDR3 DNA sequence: TGCGCCAGCAGCTTGCAGGGGGCGAACACTGAAGCTTTCTTT. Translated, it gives CASSLQGANTEAFF.